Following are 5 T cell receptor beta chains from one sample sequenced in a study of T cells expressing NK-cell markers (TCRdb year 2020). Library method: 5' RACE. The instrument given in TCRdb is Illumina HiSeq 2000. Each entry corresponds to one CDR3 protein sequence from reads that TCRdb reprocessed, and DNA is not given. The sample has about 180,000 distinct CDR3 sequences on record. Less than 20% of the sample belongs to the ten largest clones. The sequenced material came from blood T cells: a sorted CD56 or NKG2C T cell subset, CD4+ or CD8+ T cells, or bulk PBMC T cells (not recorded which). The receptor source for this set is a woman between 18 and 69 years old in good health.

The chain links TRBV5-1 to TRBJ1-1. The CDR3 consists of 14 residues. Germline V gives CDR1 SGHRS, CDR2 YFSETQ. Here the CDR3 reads CASSLEVLNTEAFF.

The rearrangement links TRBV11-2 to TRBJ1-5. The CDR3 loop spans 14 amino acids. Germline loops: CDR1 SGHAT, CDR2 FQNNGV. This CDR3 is CASSWGTANQPQHF.

This CDR3 is CATSDPTSDQETQYF. This chain connects TRBV24-1 to TRBJ2-5; TCRdb gives TRBD2 as the D gene, but with no DNA this cannot be confirmed. Germline V gene data show CDR1 as KGHDR and CDR2 as SFDVKD. There are 15 residues in the CDR3.

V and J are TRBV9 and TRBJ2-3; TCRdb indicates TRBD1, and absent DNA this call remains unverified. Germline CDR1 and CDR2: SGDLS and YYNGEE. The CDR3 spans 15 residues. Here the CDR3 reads CASSPGQGLEDTQYF.

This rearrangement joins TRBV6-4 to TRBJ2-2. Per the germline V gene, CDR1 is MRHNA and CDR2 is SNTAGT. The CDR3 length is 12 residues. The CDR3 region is CASSPDSGELFF.